These 2 T cell receptor beta chains share one sample of origin, sequenced in a study of T cells in Graves' hyperthyroidism and ophthalmopathy. Amplification of TCR beta CDR3 regions was performed using RNA transcripts as template. HTBI primers were used for first-round RT-PCR of the TCR CDR3. One entry per CDR3 protein results from TCRdb running MiXCR on the multiplex PCR reads. In the table there are some 620,000 distinct CDR3 sequences, roughly 17% of which are singletons. The sequenced sample consisted of blood. The receptors were gathered from a woman aged 25 to 39 with Graves' hyperthyroidism.

This clonotype has ten or more counts. The chain joins TRBV2 to TRBJ2-7; no definite D call. Germline V gives CDR1 SNHLY, CDR2 FYNNEI. The CDR3 spans 12 residues. V was pared by 6 bases and J by 1 base, with 7 bases between. CDR3 in amino acids: CASRKESYEQYF. The CDR3, as DNA: TGTGCCAGCAGGAAAGAATCCTACGAGCAGTACTTC.

This clonotype came up a few times. The CDR3 nucleotides read TGTGCCAGCAGGAGCGCTCCTAGCACAGATACGCAGTATTTT. This sequence encodes CASRSAPSTDTQYF. This chain joins TRBV2 and TRBJ2-3; D unresolved. Germline CDR1 is SNHLY and CDR2 is FYNNEI. The CDR3 runs 14 residues. The V end lost 6 bases, the J end lost 0 bases, and 10 bases lay between the germline ends.